This T cell receptor (beta chain) stems from a study of blood T cell repertoires in COVID-19. Study overall: Whether acute or convalescent, the COVID-19 samples came from the United States, Italy and Spain. T cells, B-cell-depleted T cells, or PBMCs supplied cDNA or gDNA.

This clone has a handful of counts. Original data processing: Amplification from reference gene primers served as the basis for estimated nucleated cell counts. Generated by immunoSEQ multiplex PCR, the TCRdb table keeps only in-frame clones and is missing some. D and trimming come from the DNA, and the V and J calls and clone size come from that table. This sample has around 50,000 clones, with roughly 91% found just once. The germline V gene encodes CDR1 SGHVS and CDR2 FQNEAQ. The CDR3 length is 17 residues. Deletions cut 1 base from V and 5 bases from J, with 19 bases between. The chain is built from TRBV7-8 and TRBJ2-3; a weak D match, TRBD2 (5 bases). The specimen was peripheral blood. The sequence derives from a man aged 50-60 years with active COVID-19. The CDR3 loop is CASSLVRVPTRRDTQYF. Written as DNA, the CDR3 is TGTGCCAGCAGCTTAGTGAGGGTCCCCACTCGAAGAGATACGCAGTATTTT.